One T cell receptor (beta chain) is described in this entry. Other DNA sequences in the sample encode the same CDR3. Sequencing used immunoSEQ multiplex PCR; TCRdb keeps in-frame clones, though not all of them. The sample lists 350,000 to 500,000 clones, 90% occurring once. Specified treatment: roughly 20 received Ad26.COV2.S at low or high dose, single or two shots; a few received placebo; per-sample allocation not given. Specimens were obtained on day 63 following the first vaccine or placebo injection. Aged 18-55 years, donor was enrolled in Boston around 2020. Participants' vaccine, an Ad26 vector, delivered Wuhan-strain SARS-CoV-2 spike. These data originate in a study of Ad26.COV2.S vaccination and SARS-CoV-2 variants. The sequencing used peripheral blood, collected in a trial of Ad26.COV2.S vaccine versus placebo. This receptor was obtained from a person between 18 and 60 years old who received the Ad26.COV2.S COVID-19 vaccine or a placebo.

The CDR3 protein is CASSPGTGAYEQYF. CDR3 DNA sequence: TGTGCCAGCAGCCCCGGGACAGGGGCTTACGAGCAGTACTTC. J is TRBJ2-7 and V is TRBV5-5; 10 bases are a match to TRBD1. The CDR3 is 14 amino acids. Germline trimming cut 4 bases from V and 4 bases from J; bases unmatched to any gene: 5. Germline CDR1 SGHKS, CDR2 YYEKEE (reference sequence).